The 14 T cell receptor beta chains in this list originate from one sample, sequenced in a study of blood T cell repertoires in COVID-19. Assay: immunoSEQ multiplex PCR; the TCRdb copy retains only in-frame clones and omits some. This table has roughly 200,000 clones, approximately 86% appearing once. Sequencing was performed on PBMCs or T cells enriched from blood (not recorded which). These receptors originate from a woman in her 30s who had been exposed to COVID-19.

The chain has TRBV27 and TRBJ2-5, with 9 bases fitting TRBD1. Unmatched junction bases numbered 6, after V lost 3 bases and J lost 4 bases. Germline loops: CDR1 MNHEY, CDR2 SMNVEV (reference sequence). The CDR3 has 15 amino acids. The CDR3 bases are TGTGCCAGCAGTTTGTTCGGGACAGGGCGAGAGACCCAGTACTTC. This sequence encodes CASSLFGTGRETQYF.

The chain joins TRBV5-1 to TRBJ1-2, with D maybe TRBD1 (5 bases). Trimming cost V 4 bases and J 4 bases, with 11 bases left between them. This CDR3 is built from 13 residues. The germline V gene has CDR1 SGHRS and CDR2 YFSETQ. The CDR3 DNA follows: TGCGCCAGCAGCCGGGGACTGGGCTATGGCTACACCTTC. Protein product: CASSRGLGYGYTF.

V usage is TRBV7-6 and J usage is TRBJ2-3, with unresolved D. Per the germline V gene, CDR1 is SGHVS and CDR2 is FNYEAQ. The V end was cut by 1 base, the J end by 2 bases, with 7 bases between. CDR3 size: 14 residues. CDR3 bases: TGTGCCAGCAGCTTAGGGCAGTTCACAGATACGCAGTATTTT. This encodes CASSLGQFTDTQYF. Full variable domain (outside the CDR3, taken from reference TRBV7-6 and TRBJ2-3): GAGVSQSPRYKVTKRGQDVALRCDPISGHVSLYWYRQALGQGPEFLTYFNYEAQQDKSGLPNDRFSAERPEGSISTLTIQRTEQRDSAMYRCASSLGQFTDTQYFGPGTRLTVL.

This chain uses TRBV19 with TRBJ1-1; 7 bases agree with TRBD1. V lost 1 base and J lost 1; bases outside the gene matches: 6. The germline gives CDR1 LNHDA, CDR2 SQIVND (reference sequence). The CDR3 extends over 16 amino acids. This CDR3 reads CASSIVWTGRNTEAFF. The CDR3 nucleotides read TGTGCCAGTAGTATAGTATGGACAGGCCGGAACACTGAAGCTTTCTTT.

Here the CDR3 DNA reads TGTGCCAGTAGTATAGACCTCGGACAGGGTCCCTACGAGCAGTACTTC. Protein: CASSIDLGQGPYEQYF. This chain uses TRBV19 with TRBJ2-7, with TRBD1 identical over 8 bases. V gave up 0 bases and J gave up 2 bases; unmatched junction bases: 6. CDR1 and CDR2 from the germline V gene are LNHDA and SQIVND (reference sequence). This CDR3 contains 16 residues.

The chain couples TRBV5-5 to TRBJ1-1; possible D gene TRBD1, 6 bases. The CDR3 has 15 residues. Trimming took 0 bases from V and 4 from J, leaving 13 bases between them. Germline V gives CDR1 SGHKS, CDR2 YYEKEE (reference sequence). DNA for the CDR3: TGTGCCAGCAGCTTGGTACCGGGACAAAGCACTGAAGCTTTCTTT. Translation gives CASSLVPGQSTEAFF.

The chain couples TRBV5-5 to TRBJ1-2; the D gene is possibly TRBD1 (5 bases). Trimming removed 6 bases at V and 0 bases at J, with 27 bases between. CDR1 and CDR2 (germline): SGHKS, YYEKEE (reference sequence). The CDR3 is made up of 19 amino acids. Written as DNA, the CDR3 is TGTGCCAGCACTCTGGGGGGTTTTTTTTTCGAGGAAGCTAACTATGGCTACACCTTC. Protein product: CASTLGGFFFEEANYGYTF.

The chain links TRBV25-1 to TRBJ1-2, with 9 bases identical to TRBD1. The trim removed 8 bases at V and 9 bases at J, leaving 13 bases unmatched. The CDR3 covers 14 residues. CDR1 is MGHDK and CDR2 is SYGVNS in the germline V gene. CDR3 sequence (DNA): TGTGCCAGCTCGTTGGCCGGGACAGGGACAAGCTACACCTTC. Amino acids: CASSLAGTGTSYTF.

J is TRBJ1-2 and V is TRBV27; perhaps TRBD1 as D (5 bases). The CDR3 spans 14 residues. Germline V gene sequence: CDR1 MNHEY, CDR2 SMNVEV (reference sequence). The CDR3 bases are TGTGTCACCGCAACCGGGGGATCTAACTATGGCTACACCTTC. Translated, it gives CVTATGGSNYGYTF.

The chain couples TRBV3-1 (or the pseudogene TRBV3-2) to TRBJ2-7, with 7 bases lining up with TRBD1. CDR1 is LGHDT, CDR2 YNNKEL, per germline (reference sequence). There are 15 residues in the CDR3. Trimming cost V 6 bases and J 2 bases; bases outside gene matches: 10. CDR3 sequence: CASSQQPGQPYEQYF. The CDR3 coding sequence is TGTGCCAGCAGTCAACAACCGGGACAGCCCTACGAGCAGTACTTC.

J is TRBJ1-2 and V is TRBV9, with a tentative D call TRBD1 (6 bases). Trimming took off 4 bases at V and 6 bases at J, with 13 bases between the two ends. CDR1 and CDR2 (germline): SGDLS, YYNGEE. The CDR3 has 13 residues. The CDR3 DNA reads as TGTGCCAGCAGCCCCCGGGACAACCATGGCTACACCTTC. Amino acids: CASSPRDNHGYTF.

The chain links TRBV10-3 to TRBJ2-3; 9 nucleotides line up with TRBD2. The V segment lost 10 bases and the J segment 1 base; nucleotides outside the gene matches: 6. Germline V gene data show CDR1 as ENHRY and CDR2 as SYGVKD. This CDR3 spans 14 amino acids. CDR3 nucleotide sequence: TGTGCCACCATAGCGGGGGTCGGCACAGATACGCAGTATTTT. Translating it yields CATIAGVGTDTQYF.

The V call is TRBV19, the J call TRBJ1-5; 8 bases agree with TRBD1. V lost 7 bases to trimming and J lost 10 bases; unmatched junction nucleotides: 12. The CDR3 is made up of 14 amino acids. Germline assignment: CDR1 LNHDA and CDR2 SQIVND (reference sequence). The CDR3 DNA is TGTGCCAGTACCGACAGGGGTCTAGGGGGTCCCCAGCATTTT. Translated: CASTDRGLGGPQHF.

This clone appeared once. This rearrangement joins TRBV19 to TRBJ1-6, with TRBD1 matching over 7 bases. Germline V gives CDR1 LNHDA, CDR2 SQIVND (reference sequence). There are 12 residues in the CDR3. V shed 4 bases and J 11 bases; nucleotides not matched to a gene: 2. In DNA form, the CDR3 reads TGTGCCAGTAGTAAGGGACAGACACCCCTCCACTTT. It yields the protein CASSKGQTPLHF.